This T cell receptor (beta chain) was sequenced during a study of ipilimumab plus nivolumab after autologous stem cell transplantation. Study-level background: Myeloma cases were transplant-naive high-risk or relapsed within 3 years post first autologous transplant. Overall study results and limits: TCR repertoire, Treg phenotype and gut microbiota reportedly support more study of this approach.

Note on this clone: Its antigen is unknown.

This CDR3 is built from 15 residues. The germline CDR1 and CDR2 sequences are SGDLS and YYNGEE. V was cut by 0 bases and J by 2 bases, with 9 bases left in between. Some clones are missing from TCRdb's copy, which holds only in-frame ones; the method was immunoSEQ multiplex PCR. Of about 3,200 clones in the sample, 84% are singletons; the top ten hold around 10%. The specimen comprised PBMCs, sampled in a trial of ipilimumab plus nivolumab as post-transplant consolidation. This TCR derives from a male donor with multiple myeloma. The chain carries TRBV9 and TRBJ2-1, with D perhaps matching TRBD2 (6 bases). CDR3 region: CASSVAGTPYNEQFF. DNA of the CDR3: TGTGCCAGCAGCGTAGCCGGGACTCCCTACAATGAGCAGTTCTTC.